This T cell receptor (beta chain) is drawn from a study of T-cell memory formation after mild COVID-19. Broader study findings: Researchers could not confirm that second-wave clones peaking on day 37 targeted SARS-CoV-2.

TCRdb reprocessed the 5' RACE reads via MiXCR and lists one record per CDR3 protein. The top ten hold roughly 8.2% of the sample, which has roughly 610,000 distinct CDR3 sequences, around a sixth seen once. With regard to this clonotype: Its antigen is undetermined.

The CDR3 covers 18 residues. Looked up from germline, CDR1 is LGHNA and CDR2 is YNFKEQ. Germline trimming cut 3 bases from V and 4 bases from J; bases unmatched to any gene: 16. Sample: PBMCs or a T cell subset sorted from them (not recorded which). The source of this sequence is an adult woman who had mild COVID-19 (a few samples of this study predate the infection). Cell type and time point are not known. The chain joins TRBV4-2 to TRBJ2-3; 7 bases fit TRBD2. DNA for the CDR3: TGTGCCAGCAGCCAGGACCGACTAGCCCGAGCGGCGGCAGATACGCAGTATTTT. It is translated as CASSQDRLARAAADTQYF.